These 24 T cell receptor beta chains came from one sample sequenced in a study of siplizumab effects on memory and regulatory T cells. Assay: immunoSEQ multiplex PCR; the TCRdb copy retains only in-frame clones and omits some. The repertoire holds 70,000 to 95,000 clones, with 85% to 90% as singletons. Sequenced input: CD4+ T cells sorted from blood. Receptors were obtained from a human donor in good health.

Here the CDR3 DNA reads TGTGCCTGGGCCGTTTCTTACGAGCAGTACTTC. Its protein product is CAWAVSYEQYF. V gene TRBV30 combines with J gene TRBJ2-7; D ambiguous. Germline CDR1 GTSNPN, CDR2 SVGIG (reference sequence). Deletions cut 5 bases from V and 4 bases from J, with 9 bases between. The CDR3 has 11 residues.

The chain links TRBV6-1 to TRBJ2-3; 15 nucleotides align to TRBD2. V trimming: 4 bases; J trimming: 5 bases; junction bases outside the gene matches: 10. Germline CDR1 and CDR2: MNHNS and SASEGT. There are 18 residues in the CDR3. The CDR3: CASSGRTSGRAYIDTQYF. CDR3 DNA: TGTGCCAGCAGTGGGCGGACTAGCGGGAGGGCCTATATAGATACGCAGTATTTT.

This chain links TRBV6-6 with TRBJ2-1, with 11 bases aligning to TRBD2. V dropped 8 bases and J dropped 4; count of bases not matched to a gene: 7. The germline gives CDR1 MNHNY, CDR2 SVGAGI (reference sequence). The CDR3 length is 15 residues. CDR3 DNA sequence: TGTGCCAGCGGGGAGACTAGCGGGACGTACAATGAGCAGTTCTTC. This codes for CASGETSGTYNEQFF.

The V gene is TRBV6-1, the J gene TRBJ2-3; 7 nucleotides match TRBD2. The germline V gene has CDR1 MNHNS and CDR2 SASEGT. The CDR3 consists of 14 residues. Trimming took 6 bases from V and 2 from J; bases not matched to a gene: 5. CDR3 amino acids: CASRTAGATDTQYF. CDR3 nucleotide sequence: TGTGCCAGCAGGACGGCGGGAGCCACAGATACGCAGTATTTT.

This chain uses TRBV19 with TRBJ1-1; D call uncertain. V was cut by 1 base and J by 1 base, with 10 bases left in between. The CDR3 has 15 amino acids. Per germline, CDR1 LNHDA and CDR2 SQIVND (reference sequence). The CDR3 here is CASSIAVLWNTEAFF. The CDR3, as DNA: TGTGCCAGTAGTATAGCAGTTTTATGGAACACTGAAGCTTTCTTT. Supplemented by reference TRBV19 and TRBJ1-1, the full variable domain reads DGGITQSPKYLFRKEGQNVTLSCEQNLNHDAMYWYRQDPGQGLRLIYYSQIVNDFQKGDIAEGYSVSREKKESFPLTVTSAQKNPTAFYLCASSIAVLWNTEAFFGQGTRLTVV.

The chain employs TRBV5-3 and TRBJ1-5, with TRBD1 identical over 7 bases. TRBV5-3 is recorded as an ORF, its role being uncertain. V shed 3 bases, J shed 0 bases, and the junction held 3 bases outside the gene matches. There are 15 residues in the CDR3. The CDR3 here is CARSCDRDSNQPQHF. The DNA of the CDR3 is TGTGCCAGAAGCTGTGACAGGGATAGCAATCAGCCCCAGCATTTT.

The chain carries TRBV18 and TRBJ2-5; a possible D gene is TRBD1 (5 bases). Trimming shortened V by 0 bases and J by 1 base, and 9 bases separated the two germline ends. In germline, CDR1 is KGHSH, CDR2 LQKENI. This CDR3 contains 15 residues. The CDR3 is CASSPPGRTQETQYF. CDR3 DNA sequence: TGTGCCAGCTCACCACCGGGGCGGACCCAAGAGACCCAGTACTTC.

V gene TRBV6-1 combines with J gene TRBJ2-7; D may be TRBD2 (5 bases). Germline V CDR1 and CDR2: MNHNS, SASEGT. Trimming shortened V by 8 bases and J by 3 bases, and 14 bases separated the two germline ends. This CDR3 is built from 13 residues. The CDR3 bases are TGTGCCAGCTCCTGGGAGCGGCTCTACGAGCAGTACTTC. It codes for CASSWERLYEQYF.

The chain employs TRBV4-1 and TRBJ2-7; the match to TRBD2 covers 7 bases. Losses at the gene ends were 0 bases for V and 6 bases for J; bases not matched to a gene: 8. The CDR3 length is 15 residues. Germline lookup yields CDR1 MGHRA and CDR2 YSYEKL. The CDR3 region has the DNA TGCGCCAGCAGCCAAGATACGACTAGCACATCCGAGCAGTACTTC. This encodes CASSQDTTSTSEQYF.

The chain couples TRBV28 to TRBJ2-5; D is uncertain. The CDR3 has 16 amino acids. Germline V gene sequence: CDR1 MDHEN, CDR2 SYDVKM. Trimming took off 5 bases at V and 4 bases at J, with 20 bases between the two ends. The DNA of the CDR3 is TGTGCCAGCAGTCCTATCAGTGGTATTACGTCAGAGACCCAGTACTTC. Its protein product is CASSPISGITSETQYF.

CDR3 coding DNA: TGTGCCAGCAGTGCCCTCGGCGCCAGCTACGAGCAGTACTTC. Amino acid sequence: CASSALGASYEQYF. The chain couples TRBV2 to TRBJ2-7; D is undetermined. The CDR3 spans 14 residues. Trimming pared 4 bases from V and 3 bases from J, leaving 13 bases between. Per germline, CDR1 SNHLY and CDR2 FYNNEI. The complete variable domain, with remaining parts taken from reference TRBV2 and TRBJ2-7, reads EPEVTQTPSHQVTQMGQEVILRCVPISNHLYFYWYRQILGQKVEFLVSFYNNEISEKSEIFDDQFSVERPDGSNFTLKIRSTKLEDSAMYFCASSALGASYEQYFGPGTRLTVT.

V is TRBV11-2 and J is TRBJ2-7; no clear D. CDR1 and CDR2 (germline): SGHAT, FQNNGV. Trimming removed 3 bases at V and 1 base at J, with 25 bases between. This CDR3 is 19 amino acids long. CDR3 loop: CASSFYFGWAKASSYEQYF. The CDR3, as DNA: TGTGCCAGCAGCTTTTATTTCGGGTGGGCTAAAGCCTCGTCCTACGAGCAGTACTTC.

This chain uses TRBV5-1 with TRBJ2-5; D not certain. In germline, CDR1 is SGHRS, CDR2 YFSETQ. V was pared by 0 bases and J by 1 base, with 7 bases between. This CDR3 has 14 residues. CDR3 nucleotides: TGCGCCAGCAGCTTGGCCGTCCGCCAAGAGACCCAGTACTTC. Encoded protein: CASSLAVRQETQYF.

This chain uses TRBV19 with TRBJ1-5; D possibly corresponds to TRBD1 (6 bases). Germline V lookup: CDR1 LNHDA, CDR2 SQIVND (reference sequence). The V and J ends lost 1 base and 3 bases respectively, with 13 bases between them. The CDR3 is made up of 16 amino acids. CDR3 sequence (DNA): TGTGCCAGTAGTATAGCCGCGGGGGCTCCCAATCAGCCCCAGCATTTT. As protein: CASSIAAGAPNQPQHF.

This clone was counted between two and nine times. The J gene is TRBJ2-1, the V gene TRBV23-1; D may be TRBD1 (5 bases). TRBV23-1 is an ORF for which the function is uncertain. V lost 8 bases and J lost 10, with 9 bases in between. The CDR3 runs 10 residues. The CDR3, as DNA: TGCGCCAGCCCAGGGCCCGAGCAGTTCTTC. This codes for CASPGPEQFF.

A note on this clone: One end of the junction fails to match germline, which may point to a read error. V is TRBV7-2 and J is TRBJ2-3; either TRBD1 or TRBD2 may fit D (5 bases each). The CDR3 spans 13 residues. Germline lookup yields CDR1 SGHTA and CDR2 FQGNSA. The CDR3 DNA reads TGTGTCAGCACCCGAGGGGGCACAGATACGCAGTATTTT. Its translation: CVSTRGGTDTQYF.

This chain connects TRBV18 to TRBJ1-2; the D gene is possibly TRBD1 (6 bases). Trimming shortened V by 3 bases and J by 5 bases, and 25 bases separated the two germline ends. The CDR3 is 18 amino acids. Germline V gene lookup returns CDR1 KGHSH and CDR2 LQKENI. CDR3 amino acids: CASSPIRTAGKGGYGYTF. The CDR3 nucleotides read TGTGCCAGCTCACCTATCCGGACAGCGGGAAAGGGAGGTTATGGCTACACCTTC.

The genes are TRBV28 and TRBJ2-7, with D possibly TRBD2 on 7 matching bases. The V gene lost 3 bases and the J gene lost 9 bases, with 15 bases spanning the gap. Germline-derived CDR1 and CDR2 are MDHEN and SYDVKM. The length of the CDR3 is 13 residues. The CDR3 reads CASSFGVAGAQYF. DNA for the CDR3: TGTGCCAGCAGTTTTGGGGTGGCGGGGGCGCAGTACTTC.

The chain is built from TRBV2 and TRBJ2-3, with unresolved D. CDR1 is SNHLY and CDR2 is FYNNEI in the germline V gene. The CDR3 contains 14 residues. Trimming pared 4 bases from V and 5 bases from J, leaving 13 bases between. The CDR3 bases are TGTGCCAGCAGTGGATCGCCACCTATAGATACGCAGTATTTT. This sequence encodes CASSGSPPIDTQYF.

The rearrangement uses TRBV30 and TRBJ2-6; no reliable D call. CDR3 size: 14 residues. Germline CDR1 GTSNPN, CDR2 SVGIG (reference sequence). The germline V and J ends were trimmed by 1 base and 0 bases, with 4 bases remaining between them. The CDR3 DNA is TGTGCCTGGAGTGGACTCTCTGGGGCCAACGTCCTGACTTTC. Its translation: CAWSGLSGANVLTF.

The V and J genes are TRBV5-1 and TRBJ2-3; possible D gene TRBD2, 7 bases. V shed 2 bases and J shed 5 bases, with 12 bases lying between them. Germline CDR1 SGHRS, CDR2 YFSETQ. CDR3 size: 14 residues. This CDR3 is CASSLVGGGDTQYF. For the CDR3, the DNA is TGCGCCAGCAGCTTAGTGGGAGGGGGAGATACGCAGTATTTT.

The CDR3 nucleotides are TGTGCCAGTAGTAAAATGGCGGGAGAGCCTAGCACAGATACGCAGTATTTT. Amino acid sequence: CASSKMAGEPSTDTQYF. The rearrangement joins TRBV19 to TRBJ2-3; 7 bases agree with TRBD2. The CDR3 runs to 17 residues. CDR1 and CDR2 (germline): LNHDA, SQIVND (reference sequence). J lost 0 bases, V lost 4 bases, and 10 bases had no gene match.

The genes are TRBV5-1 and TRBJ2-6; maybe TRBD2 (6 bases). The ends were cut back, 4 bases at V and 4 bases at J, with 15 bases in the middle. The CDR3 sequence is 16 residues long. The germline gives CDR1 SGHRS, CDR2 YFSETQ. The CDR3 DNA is TGCGCCAGCAGCCCCTCGACTAGAGCCGGGGCCAACGTCCTGACTTTC. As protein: CASSPSTRAGANVLTF.

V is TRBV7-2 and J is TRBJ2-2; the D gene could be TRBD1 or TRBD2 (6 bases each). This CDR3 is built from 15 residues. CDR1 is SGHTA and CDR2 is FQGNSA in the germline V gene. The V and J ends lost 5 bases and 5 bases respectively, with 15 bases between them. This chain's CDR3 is CASSRGRGGTGELFF. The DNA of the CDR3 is TGTGCCAGCAGCAGAGGCAGGGGAGGTACCGGGGAGCTGTTTTTT.